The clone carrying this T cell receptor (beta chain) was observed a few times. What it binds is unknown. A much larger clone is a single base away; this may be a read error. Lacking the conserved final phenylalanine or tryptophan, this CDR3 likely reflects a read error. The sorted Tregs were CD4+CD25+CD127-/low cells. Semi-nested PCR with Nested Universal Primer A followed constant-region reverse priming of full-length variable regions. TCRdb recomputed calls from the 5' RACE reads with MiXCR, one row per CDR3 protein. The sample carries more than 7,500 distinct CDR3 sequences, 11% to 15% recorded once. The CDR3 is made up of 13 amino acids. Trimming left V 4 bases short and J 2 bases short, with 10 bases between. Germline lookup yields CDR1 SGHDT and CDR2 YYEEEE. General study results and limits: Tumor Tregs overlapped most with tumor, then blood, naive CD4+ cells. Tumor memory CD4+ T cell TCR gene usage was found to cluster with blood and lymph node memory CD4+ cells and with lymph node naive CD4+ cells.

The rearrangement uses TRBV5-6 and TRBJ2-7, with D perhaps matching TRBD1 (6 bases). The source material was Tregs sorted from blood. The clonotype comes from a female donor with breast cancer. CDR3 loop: CASSPRGTYEQYS. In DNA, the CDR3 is TGTGCCAGCAGCCCCAGGGGTACCTACGAGCAGTACTCC.